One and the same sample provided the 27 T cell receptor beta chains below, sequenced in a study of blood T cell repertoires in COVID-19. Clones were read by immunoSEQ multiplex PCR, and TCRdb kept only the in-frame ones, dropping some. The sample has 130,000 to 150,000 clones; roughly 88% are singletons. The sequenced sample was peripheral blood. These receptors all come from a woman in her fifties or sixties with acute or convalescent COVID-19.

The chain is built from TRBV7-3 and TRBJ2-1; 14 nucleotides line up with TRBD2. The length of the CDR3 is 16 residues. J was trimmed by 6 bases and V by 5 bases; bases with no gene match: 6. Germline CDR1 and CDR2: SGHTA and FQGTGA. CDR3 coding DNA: TGTGCCAGCAGCCCCTCGACTAGCGGGGGGGGCAATGAGCAGTTCTTC. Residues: CASSPSTSGGGNEQFF.

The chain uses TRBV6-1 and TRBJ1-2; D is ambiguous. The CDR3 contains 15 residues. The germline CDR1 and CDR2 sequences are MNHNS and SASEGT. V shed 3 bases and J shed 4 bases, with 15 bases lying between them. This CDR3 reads CASSDGPESFYGYTF. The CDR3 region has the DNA TGTGCCAGCAGTGATGGTCCGGAGTCCTTCTATGGCTACACCTTC.

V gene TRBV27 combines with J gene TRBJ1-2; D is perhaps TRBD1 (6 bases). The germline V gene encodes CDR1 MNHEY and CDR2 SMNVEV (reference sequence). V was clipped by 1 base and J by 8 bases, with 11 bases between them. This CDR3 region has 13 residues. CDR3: CASSLYREGGYTF. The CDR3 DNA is TGTGCCAGCAGTTTATACAGGGAGGGCGGCTACACCTTC.

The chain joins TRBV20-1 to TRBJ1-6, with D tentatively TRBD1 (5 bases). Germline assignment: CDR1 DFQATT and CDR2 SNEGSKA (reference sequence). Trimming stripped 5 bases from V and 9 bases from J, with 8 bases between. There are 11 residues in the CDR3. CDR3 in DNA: TGCAGTGCTTTAACAGGTTCACCCCTCCACTTT. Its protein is CSALTGSPLHF.

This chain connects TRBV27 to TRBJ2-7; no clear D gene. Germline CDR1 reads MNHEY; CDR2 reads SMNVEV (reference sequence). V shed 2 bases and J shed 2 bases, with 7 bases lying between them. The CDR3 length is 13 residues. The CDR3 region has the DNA TGTGCCAGCAGTTTACTCGCTACCTACGAGCAGTACTTC. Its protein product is CASSLLATYEQYF.

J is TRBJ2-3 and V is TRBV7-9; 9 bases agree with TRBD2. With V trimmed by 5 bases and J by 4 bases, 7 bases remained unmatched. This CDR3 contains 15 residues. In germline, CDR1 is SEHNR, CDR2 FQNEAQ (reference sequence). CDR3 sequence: CASSPPGLAADTQYF. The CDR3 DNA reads TGTGCCAGCAGCCCACCGGGACTAGCCGCAGATACGCAGTATTTT.

The CDR3 DNA reads TGTGCCAGCAGCTTAGTAAGGGGGTTTGGTGGCTACACCTTC. Amino acids: CASSLVRGFGGYTF. The rearrangement uses TRBV7-9 and TRBJ1-2, with a weak D call TRBD1 (6 bases). The ends were cut back, 1 base at V and 7 bases at J, with 13 bases in the middle. Germline-derived CDR1 and CDR2 are SEHNR and FQNEAQ (reference sequence). The CDR3 length is 14 residues.

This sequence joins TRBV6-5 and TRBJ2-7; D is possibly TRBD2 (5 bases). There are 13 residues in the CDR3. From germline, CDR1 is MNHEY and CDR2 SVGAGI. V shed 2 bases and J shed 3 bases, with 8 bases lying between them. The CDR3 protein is CASSYRDGYEQYF. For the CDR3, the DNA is TGTGCCAGCAGTTACCGGGATGGCTACGAGCAGTACTTC.

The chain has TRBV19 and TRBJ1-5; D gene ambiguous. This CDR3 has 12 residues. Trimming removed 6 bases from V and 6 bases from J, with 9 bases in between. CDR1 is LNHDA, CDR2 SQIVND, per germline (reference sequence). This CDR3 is CASREGFQPQHF. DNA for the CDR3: TGTGCCAGTAGGGAGGGATTTCAGCCCCAGCATTTT.

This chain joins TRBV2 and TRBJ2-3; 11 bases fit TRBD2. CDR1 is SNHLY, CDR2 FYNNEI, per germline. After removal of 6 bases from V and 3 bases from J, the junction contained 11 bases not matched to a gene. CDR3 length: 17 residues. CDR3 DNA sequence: TGTGCCAGCAGACGATGGACTAGCGGGTGGGGGACAGATACGCAGTATTTT. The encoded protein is CASRRWTSGWGTDTQYF.

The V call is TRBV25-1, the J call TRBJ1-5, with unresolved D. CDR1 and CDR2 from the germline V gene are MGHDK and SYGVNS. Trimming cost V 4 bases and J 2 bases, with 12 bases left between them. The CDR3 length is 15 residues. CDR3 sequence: CASSAPGTGNQPQHF. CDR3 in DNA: TGTGCCAGCAGTGCCCCAGGTACGGGCAATCAGCCCCAGCATTTT.

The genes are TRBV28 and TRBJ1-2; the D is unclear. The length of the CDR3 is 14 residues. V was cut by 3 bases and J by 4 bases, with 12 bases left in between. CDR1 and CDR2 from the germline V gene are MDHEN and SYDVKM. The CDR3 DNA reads TGTGCCAGCAGTTTTGTGATGGAGACCTATGGCTACACCTTC. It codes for CASSFVMETYGYTF.

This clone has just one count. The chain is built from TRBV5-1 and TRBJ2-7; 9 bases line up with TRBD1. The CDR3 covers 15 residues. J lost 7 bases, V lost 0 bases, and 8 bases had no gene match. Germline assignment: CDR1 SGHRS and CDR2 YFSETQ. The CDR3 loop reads CASSLVGGTGREQYF. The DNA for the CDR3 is TGCGCCAGCAGCTTGGTGGGCGGGACAGGGAGAGAGCAGTACTTC.

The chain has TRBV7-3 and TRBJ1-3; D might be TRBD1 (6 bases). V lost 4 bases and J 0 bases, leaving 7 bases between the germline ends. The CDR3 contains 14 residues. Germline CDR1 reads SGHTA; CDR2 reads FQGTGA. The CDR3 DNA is TGTGCCAGCAGCTCCAGGGGCTCTGGAAACACCATATATTTT. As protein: CASSSRGSGNTIYF.

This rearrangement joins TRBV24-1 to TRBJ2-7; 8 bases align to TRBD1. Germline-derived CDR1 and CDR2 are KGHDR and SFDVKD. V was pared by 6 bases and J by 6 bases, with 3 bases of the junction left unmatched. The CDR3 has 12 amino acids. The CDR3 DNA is TGTGCCACCAGTCCAGGGGGCGGCGAGCAGTACTTC. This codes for CATSPGGGEQYF.

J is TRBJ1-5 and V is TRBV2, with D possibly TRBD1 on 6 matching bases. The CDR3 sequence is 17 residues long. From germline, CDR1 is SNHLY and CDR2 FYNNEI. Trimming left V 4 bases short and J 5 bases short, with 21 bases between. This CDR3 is CASSGGLVAGTHQPQHF. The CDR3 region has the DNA TGTGCCAGCAGTGGGGGGCTGGTCGCAGGGACGCATCAGCCCCAGCATTTT.

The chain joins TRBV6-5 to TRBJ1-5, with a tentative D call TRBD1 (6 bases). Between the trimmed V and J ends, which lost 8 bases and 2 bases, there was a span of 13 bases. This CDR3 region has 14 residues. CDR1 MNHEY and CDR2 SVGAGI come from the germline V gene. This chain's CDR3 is CASGWGHGNQPQHF. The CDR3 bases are TGTGCCAGCGGATGGGGACACGGCAATCAGCCCCAGCATTTT.

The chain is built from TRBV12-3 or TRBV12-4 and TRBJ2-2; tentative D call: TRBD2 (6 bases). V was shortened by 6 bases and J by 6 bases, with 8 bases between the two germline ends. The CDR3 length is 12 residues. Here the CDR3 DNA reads TGTGCCAGCAGGCGGGACCCCGGGGAGCTGTTTTTT. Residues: CASRRDPGELFF.

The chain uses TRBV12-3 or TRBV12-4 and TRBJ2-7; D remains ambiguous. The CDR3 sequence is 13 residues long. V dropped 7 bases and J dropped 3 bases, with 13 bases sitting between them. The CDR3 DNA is TGTGCCAGCACTCGGAGCGTCGACTACGAGCAGTACTTC. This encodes CASTRSVDYEQYF.

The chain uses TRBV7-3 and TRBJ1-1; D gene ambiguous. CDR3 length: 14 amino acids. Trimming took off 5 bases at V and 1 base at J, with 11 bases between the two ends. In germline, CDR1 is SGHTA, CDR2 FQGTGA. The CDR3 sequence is CASSPVPGNTEAFF. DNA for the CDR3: TGTGCCAGCAGCCCGGTACCTGGGAACACTGAAGCTTTCTTT.

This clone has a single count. CDR3 sequence: CASSLGRNEQFF. The CDR3 DNA follows: TGTGCCAGCAGCTTAGGGAGGAATGAGCAGTTCTTC. The J gene is TRBJ2-1, the V gene TRBV7-2; maybe TRBD2 (5 bases). The CDR3 extends over 12 amino acids. Germline loops: CDR1 SGHTA, CDR2 FQGNSA. The V gene lost 1 base and the J gene lost 7 bases, with 5 bases spanning the gap.

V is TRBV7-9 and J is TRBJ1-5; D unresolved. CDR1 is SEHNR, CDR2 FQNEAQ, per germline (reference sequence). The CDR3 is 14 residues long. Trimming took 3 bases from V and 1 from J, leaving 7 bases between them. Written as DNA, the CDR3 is TGTGCCAGCAGCTTCGGGTACAGCAATCAGCCCCAGCATTTT. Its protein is CASSFGYSNQPQHF.

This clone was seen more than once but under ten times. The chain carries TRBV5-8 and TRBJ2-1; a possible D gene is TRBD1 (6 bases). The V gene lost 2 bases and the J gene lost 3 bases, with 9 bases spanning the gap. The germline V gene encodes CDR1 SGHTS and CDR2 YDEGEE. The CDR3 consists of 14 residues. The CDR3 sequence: CASSFLDSYNEQFF. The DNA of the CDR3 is TGTGCCAGCAGCTTTTTGGACAGCTACAATGAGCAGTTCTTC.

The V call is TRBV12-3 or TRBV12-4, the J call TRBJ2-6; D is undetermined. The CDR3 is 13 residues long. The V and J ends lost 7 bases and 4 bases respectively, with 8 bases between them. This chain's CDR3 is CASTQSGANVLTF. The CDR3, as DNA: TGTGCCAGCACCCAATCAGGGGCCAACGTCCTGACTTTC.

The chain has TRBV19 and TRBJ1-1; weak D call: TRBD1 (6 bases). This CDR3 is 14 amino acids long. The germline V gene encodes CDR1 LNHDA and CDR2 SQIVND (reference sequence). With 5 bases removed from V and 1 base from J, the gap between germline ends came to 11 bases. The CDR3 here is CASSHRASNTEAFF. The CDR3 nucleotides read TGTGCCAGTAGTCACAGGGCTTCGAACACTGAAGCTTTCTTT.

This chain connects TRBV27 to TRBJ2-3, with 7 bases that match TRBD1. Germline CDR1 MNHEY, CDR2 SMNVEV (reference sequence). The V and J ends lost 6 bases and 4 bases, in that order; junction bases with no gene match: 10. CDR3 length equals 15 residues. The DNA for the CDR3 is TGTGCCAGCAGGCCCGACAGGGTGGGAGCAGATACGCAGTATTTT. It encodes CASRPDRVGADTQYF.

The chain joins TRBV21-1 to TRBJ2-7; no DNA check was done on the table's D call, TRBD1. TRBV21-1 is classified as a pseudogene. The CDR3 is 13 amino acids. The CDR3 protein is CASRARGQLEQYF. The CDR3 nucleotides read TGTGCCAGCAGAGCGAGGGGGCAGCTCGAGCAGTACTTC.